The 5 T cell receptor beta chains reported below all come from one sample, sequenced in a study of blood T cell repertoires in COVID-19 (dated by TCRdb to 2020 to 2021). The library was generated by the immunoSEQ multiplex PCR assay. The source is immuneACCESS, and TCRdb retained only in-frame sequences with V and J called. Part of the clones is not carried over; for the studies checked, unresolved V genes explain less than half of this, and the remainder is unexplained. The table for this sample lists tens of thousands of clones; roughly nine tenths of them were counted only once. Together, the top ten hold roughly 9.7% of the sample. The sample consisted of peripheral blood. These receptors originate from a human donor in a cohort sampled during active COVID-19.

The CDR3 region is CASSLDETGFYGYTF. DNA for the CDR3: TGTGCCAGCAGTTTGGATGAGACAGGGTTCTATGGCTACACCTTC. The chain recombines TRBV27 with TRBJ1-2, with 7 bases aligning to TRBD1. Germline trimming cut 3 bases from V and 4 bases from J; bases unmatched to any gene: 8. Germline V gene data show CDR1 as MNHEY and CDR2 as SMNVEV (reference sequence). CDR3 size: 15 residues.

The genes are TRBV5-4 and TRBJ1-2; D perhaps matches TRBD1 (5 bases). CDR3 length: 14 amino acids. Trimming left V 0 bases short and J 7 bases short, with 13 bases between. The V gene's germline CDR1 is SGHNT and CDR2 YYREEE (reference sequence). The DNA for the CDR3 is TGTGCCAGCAGCTTGGATGCGGGGACCGGTGGCTACACCTTC. Translation: CASSLDAGTGGYTF.

This clone was seen a few times. The chain couples TRBV6-2 or TRBV6-3 to TRBJ2-7, with 7 bases aligning to TRBD2. Germline trimming cut 5 bases from V and 2 bases from J; bases unmatched to any gene: 3. The CDR3 sequence is 13 residues long. CDR1 and CDR2 (germline): MNHEY, SVGEGT. The CDR3 region is CASSVGLAYEQYF. CDR3 nucleotides: TGTGCCAGCAGTGTCGGACTAGCCTACGAGCAGTACTTC.

This chain connects TRBV4-3 to TRBJ2-5, with 12 positions matching TRBD2. Germline lookup yields CDR1 LGHNA and CDR2 YSLEER. The CDR3 length is 17 residues. V shed 1 base and J 4 bases; nucleotides not matched to a gene: 7. The CDR3 DNA is TGCGCCAGCAGCCAAGGAGCTTTGGGACTAGCGGGAGAGACCCAGTACTTC. Its protein is CASSQGALGLAGETQYF.

The rearrangement links TRBV2 to TRBJ2-5; TRBD1 might be the D (6 bases). The CDR3 consists of 11 residues. Germline V gives CDR1 SNHLY, CDR2 FYNNEI. Trimming removed 6 bases from V and 6 bases from J, with 8 bases in between. The CDR3 loop reads CASRDRQTQYF. In DNA form, the CDR3 reads TGTGCCAGCAGGGACAGACAGACCCAGTACTTC.